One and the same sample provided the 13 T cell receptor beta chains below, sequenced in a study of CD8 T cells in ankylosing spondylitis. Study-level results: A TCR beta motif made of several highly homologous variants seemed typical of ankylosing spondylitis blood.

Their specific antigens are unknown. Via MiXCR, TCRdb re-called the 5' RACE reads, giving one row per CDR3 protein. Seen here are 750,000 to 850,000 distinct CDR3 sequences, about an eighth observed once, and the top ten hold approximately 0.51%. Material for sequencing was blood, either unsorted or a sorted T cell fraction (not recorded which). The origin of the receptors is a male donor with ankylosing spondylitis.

The CDR3 here is CSVPGWRERNEQFF. The CDR3, as DNA: TGCAGTGTCCCAGGCTGGCGGGAGAGGAATGAGCAGTTCTTC. The V call is TRBV20-1, the J call TRBJ2-1, with TRBD2 matching 7 bases. CDR3 length: 14 amino acids. Losses at the gene ends were 7 bases for V and 7 bases for J; bases not matched to a gene: 13. The germline V gene has CDR1 DFQATT and CDR2 SNEGSKA (reference sequence).

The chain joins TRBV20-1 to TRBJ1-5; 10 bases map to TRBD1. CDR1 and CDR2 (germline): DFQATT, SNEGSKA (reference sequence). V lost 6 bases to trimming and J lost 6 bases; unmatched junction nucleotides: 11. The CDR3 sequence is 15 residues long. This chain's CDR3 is CSAPTGGFVVQPQHF. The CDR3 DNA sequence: TGCAGTGCCCCGACAGGGGGCTTTGTAGTTCAGCCCCAGCATTTT.

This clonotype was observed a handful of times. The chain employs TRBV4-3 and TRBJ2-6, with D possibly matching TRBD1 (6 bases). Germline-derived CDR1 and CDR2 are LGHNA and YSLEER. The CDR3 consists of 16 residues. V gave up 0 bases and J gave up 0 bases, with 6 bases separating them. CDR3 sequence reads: CASSQETGSGANVLTF. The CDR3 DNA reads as TGCGCCAGCAGCCAAGAGACAGGCTCTGGGGCCAACGTCCTGACTTTC.

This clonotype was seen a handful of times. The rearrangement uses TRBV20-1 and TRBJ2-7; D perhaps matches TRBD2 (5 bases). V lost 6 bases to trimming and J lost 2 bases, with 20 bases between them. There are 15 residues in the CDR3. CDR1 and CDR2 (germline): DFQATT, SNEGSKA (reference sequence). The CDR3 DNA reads TGCAGTGCAAACCCCAGCCGAGGGAGTGCCTACGAGCAGTACTTC. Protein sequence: CSANPSRGSAYEQYF.

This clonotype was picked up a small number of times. CDR3 sequence (DNA): TGCAGCGTTGGCCCGGGACAGGTGGTTGTCGGCACCTTC. This gives the protein CSVGPGQVVVGTF. This chain connects TRBV29-1 to TRBJ1-2, with 8 bases lining up with TRBD1. Trimming removed 4 bases from V and 13 bases from J; junction bases left unmatched: 14. The CDR3 totals 13 residues. Germline V gene sequence: CDR1 SQVTM, CDR2 ANQGSEA.

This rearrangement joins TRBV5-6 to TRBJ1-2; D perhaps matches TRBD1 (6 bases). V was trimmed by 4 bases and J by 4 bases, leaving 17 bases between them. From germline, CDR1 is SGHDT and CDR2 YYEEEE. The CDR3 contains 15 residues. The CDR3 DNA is TGTGCCAGCAGCGCCTACAGGGAGGACGGCTATGGCTACACCTTC. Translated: CASSAYREDGYGYTF.

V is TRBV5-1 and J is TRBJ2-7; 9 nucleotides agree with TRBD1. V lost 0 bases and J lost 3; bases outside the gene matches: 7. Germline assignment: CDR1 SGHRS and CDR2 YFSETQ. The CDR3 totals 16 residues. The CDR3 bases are TGCGCCAGCAGCTTGGCCAATACGGGACAGGGCTACGAGCAGTACTTC. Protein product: CASSLANTGQGYEQYF.

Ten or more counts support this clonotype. This CDR3 is CASSYDVYSNQPQHF. The CDR3 nucleotides are TGTGCCAGCAGTTACGACGTTTATAGCAATCAGCCCCAGCATTTT. The chain joins TRBV6-2 or TRBV6-3 to TRBJ1-5; no clear D gene. The V end lost 2 bases, the J end lost 0 bases, and 8 bases lay between the germline ends. Per the germline V gene, CDR1 is MNHEY and CDR2 is SVGEGT. The CDR3 loop spans 15 amino acids.

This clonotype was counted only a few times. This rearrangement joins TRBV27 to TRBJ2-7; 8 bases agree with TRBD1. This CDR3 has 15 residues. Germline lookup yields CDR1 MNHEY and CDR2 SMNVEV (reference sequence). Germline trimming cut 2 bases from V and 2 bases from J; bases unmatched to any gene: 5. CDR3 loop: CASSLIGDRTYEQYF. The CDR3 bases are TGTGCCAGCAGTTTAATTGGGGACAGGACCTACGAGCAGTACTTC.

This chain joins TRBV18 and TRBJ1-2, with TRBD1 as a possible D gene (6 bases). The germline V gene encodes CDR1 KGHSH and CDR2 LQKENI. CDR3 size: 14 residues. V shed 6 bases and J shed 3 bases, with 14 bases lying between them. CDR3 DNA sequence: TGTGCCAGCTCCCCGATGACAGGCGACTATGGCTACACCTTC. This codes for CASSPMTGDYGYTF.

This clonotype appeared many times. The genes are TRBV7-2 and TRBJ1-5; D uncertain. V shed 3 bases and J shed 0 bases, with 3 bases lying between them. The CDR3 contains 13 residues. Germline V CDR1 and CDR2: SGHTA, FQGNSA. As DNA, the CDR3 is TGTGCCAGCAGCTTTTATAGCAATCAGCCCCAGCATTTT. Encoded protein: CASSFYSNQPQHF.

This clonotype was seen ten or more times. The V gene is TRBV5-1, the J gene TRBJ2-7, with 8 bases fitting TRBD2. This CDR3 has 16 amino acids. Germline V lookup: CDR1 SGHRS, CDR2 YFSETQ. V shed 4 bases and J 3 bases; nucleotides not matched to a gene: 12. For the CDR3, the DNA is TGCGCCAGCAGCCTTACCGGGACTAGGGGTTACTACGAGCAGTACTTC. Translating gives CASSLTGTRGYYEQYF.

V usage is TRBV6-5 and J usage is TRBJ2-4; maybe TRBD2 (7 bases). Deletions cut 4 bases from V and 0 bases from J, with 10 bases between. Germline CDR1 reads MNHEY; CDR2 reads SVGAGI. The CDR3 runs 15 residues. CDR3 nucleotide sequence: TGTGCCAGCAGTTCCGCGGGGGCAGCCAAAAACATTCAGTACTTC. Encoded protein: CASSSAGAAKNIQYF.